This TCR beta chain was sequenced during a study of T cell responses to AZD1222 COVID-19 vaccine. Regarding the study as a whole: Regions left unmutated in variants are reportedly the target of nearly half of spike-specific TCRs. The breadth and depth of Spike-specific TCRs increased once two AZD1222 doses had been given. Repertoires were sampled only after the peak T cell response.

Note on this clone: The antigen is not known.

Recipients boosted at about 4 weeks or about 12 weeks are pooled. Repertoires were generated with immunoSEQ multiplex PCR, while TCRdb's copy carries only in-frame clones and drops some. This table has 90,000 to 120,000 clones, around 92% appearing once. Germline V lookup: CDR1 LNHDA, CDR2 SQIVND (reference sequence). The junction had 4 bases not matched to a gene; V was cut back by 4 bases and J by 7 bases. CDR3 length: 14 residues. The rearrangement links TRBV19 to TRBJ1-5; 10 positions match TRBD1. The source is an adult who received the AZD1222 COVID-19 vaccine. The sequenced sample was peripheral blood, obtained 28 days after the second AZD1222 dose. CDR3 bases: TGTGCCAGTAGTACGGGACAGGGGACGCAGCCCCAGCATTTT. It encodes CASSTGQGTQPQHF.